This TCR beta chain was obtained from a study of T cells expressing NK-cell markers. Notes on the study in general: Researchers report these clonotypes also headed the CD3+CD56-NKG2C+ fraction in a handful of donors.

As for this clonotype: Its antigen is currently unknown.

A 5'RACE template switching approach incorporating UMIs was used to make TCR beta cDNA. After re-calling the 5' RACE reads, TCRdb lists one entry per CDR3 protein, DNA absent. The sample totals 500,000 to 700,000 distinct CDR3 sequences. Sequenced: blood T cells: a sorted CD56 or NKG2C T cell subset, CD4+ or CD8+ T cells, or bulk PBMC T cells (not recorded which). The clonotype originates from a man between 18 and 35 years old in good health.

This CDR3 is CASWGNGELFF. The J gene is TRBJ2-2, the V gene TRBV12-3 or TRBV12-4; TCRdb returns TRBD1, unconfirmable since there is no DNA. This CDR3 spans 11 amino acids.